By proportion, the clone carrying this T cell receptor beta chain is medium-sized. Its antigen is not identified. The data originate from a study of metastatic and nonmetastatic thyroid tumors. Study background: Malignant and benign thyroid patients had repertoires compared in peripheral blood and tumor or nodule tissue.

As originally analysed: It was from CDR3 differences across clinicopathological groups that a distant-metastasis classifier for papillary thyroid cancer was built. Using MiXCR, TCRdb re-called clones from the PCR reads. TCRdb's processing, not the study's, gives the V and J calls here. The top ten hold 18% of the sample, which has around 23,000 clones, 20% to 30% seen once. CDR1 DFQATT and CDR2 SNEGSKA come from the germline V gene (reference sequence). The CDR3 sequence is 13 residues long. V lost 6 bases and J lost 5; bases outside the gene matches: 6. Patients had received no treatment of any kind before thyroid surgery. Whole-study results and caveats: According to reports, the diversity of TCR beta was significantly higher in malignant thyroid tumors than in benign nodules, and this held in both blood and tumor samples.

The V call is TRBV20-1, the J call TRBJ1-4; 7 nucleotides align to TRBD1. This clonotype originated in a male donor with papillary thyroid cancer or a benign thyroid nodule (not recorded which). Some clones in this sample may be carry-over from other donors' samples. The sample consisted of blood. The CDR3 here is CSARGQSNEKLFF. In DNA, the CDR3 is TGCAGTGCCAGGGGACAGTCGAATGAAAAACTGTTTTTT.